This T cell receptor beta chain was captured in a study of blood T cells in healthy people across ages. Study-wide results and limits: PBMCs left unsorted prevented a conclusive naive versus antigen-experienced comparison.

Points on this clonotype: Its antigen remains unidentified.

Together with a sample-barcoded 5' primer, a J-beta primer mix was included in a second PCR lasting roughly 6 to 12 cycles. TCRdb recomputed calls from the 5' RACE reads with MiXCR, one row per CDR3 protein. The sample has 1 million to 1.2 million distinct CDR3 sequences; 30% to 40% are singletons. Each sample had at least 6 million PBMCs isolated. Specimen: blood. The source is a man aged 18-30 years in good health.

CDR3 in amino acids: CASTTGTGKYNEQFF. The CDR3 DNA reads TGTGCCAGCACCACAGGGACAGGCAAATACAATGAGCAGTTCTTC. V and J are TRBV5-5 and TRBJ2-1; 8 nucleotides line up with TRBD1. Germline lookup yields CDR1 SGHKS and CDR2 YYEKEE (reference sequence). The length of the CDR3 is 15 residues. V trimming: 6 bases; J trimming: 4 bases; junction bases outside the gene matches: 9.